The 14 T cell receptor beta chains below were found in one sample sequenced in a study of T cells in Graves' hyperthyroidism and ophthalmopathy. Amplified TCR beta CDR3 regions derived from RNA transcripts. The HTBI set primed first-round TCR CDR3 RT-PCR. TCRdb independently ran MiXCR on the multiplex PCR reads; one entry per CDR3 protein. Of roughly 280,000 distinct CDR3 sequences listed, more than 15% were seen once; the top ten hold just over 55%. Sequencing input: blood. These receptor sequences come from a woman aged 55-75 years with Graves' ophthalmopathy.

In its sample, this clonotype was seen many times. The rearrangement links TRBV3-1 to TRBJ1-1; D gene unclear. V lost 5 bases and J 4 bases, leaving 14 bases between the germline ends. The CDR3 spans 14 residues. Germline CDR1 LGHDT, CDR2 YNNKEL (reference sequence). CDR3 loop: CASSDIAGGTEAFF. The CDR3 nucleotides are TGTGCCAGCAGCGACATTGCAGGCGGCACTGAAGCTTTCTTT. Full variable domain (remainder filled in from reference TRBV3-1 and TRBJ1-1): DTAVSQTPKYLVTQMGNDKSIKCEQNLGHDTMYWYKQDSKKFLKIMFSYNNKELIINETVPNRFSPKSPDKAHLNLHINSLELGDSAVYFCASSDIAGGTEAFFGQGTRLTVV.

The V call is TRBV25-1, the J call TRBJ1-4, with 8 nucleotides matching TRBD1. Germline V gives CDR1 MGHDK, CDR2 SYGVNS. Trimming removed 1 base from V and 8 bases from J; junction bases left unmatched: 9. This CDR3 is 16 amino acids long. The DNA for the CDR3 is TGTGCCAGCAGTGAATGGACAGGGCCCAACGGGGAAAAACTGTTTTTT. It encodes CASSEWTGPNGEKLFF.

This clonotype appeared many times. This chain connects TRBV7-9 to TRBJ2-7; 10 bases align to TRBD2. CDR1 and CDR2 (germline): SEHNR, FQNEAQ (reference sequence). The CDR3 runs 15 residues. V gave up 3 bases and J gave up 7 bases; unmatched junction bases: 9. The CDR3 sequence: CASSLEGLATPEQYF. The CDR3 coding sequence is TGTGCCAGCAGCTTGGAGGGACTAGCGACTCCAGAGCAGTACTTC.

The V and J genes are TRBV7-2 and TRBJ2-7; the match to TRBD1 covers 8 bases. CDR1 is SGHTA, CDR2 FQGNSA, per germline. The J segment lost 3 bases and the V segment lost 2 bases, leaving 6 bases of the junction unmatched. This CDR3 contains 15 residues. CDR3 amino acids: CASSLRTGPIYEQYF. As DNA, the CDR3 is TGTGCCAGCAGCTTAAGGACAGGGCCCATCTACGAGCAGTACTTC.

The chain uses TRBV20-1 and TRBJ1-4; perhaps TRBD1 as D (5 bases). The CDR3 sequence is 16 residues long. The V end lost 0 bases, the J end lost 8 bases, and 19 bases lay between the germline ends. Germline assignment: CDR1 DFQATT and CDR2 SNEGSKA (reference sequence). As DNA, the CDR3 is TGCAGTGCTAGAGATATGGGGTCAGGGATTGGGGAAAAACTGTTTTTT. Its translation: CSARDMGSGIGEKLFF.

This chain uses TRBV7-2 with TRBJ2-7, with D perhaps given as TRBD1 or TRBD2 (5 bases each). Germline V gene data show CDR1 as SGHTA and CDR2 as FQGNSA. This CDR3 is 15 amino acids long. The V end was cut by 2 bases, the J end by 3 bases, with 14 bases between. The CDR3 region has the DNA TGTGCCAGCAGCTTACAGGGCGCGGGTGGCTACGAGCAGTACTTC. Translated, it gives CASSLQGAGGYEQYF.

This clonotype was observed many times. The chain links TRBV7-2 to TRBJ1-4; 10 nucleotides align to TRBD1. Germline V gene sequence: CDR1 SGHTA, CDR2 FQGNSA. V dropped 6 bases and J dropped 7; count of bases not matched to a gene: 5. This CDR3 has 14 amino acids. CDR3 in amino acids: CASRAGQGIEKLFF. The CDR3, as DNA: TGTGCCAGCAGGGCGGGACAGGGGATTGAAAAACTGTTTTTT. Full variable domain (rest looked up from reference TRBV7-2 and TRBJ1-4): GAGVSQSPSNKVTEKGKDVELRCDPISGHTALYWYRQSLGQGLEFLIYFQGNSAPDKSGLPSDRFSAERTGGSVSTLTIQRTQQEDSAVYLCASRAGQGIEKLFFGSGTQLSVL.

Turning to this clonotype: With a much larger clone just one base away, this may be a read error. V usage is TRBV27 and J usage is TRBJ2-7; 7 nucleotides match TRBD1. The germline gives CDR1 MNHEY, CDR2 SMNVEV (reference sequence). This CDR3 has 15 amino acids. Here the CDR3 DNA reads TGTGCCAGCAGCCTCGGGCGACAGGGAAGAGGCGAGCGGTACTTC. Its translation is CASSLGRQGRGERYF.

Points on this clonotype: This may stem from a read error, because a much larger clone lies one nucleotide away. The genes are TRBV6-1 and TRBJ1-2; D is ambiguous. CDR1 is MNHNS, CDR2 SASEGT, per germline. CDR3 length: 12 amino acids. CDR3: CVSKTGSYGYTF. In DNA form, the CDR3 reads TGTGTCAGCAAAACGGGTTCCTATGGCTACACCTTC.

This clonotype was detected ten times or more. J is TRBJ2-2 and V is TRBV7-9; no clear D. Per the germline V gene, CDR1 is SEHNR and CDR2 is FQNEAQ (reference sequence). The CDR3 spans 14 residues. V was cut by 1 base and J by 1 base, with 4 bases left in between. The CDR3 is CASSLGVNTGELFF. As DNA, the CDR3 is TGTGCCAGCAGCTTAGGTGTGAACACCGGGGAGCTGTTTTTT.

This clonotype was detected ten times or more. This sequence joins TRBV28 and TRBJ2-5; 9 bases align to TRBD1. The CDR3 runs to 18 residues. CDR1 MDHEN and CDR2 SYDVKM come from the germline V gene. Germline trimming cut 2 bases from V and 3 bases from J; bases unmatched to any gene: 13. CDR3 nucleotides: TGTGCCAGCAGTTTACCTTTATCCGGTTGGACAGGGGAAGAGACCCAGTACTTC. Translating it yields CASSLPLSGWTGEETQYF.

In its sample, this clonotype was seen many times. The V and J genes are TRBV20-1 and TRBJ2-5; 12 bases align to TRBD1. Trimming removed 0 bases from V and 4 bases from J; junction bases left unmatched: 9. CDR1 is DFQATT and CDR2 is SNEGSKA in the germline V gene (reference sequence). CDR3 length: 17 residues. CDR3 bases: TGCAGTGCTAGAGATCTAGGGGACAGGGGGCTTCGAGAGACCCAGTACTTC. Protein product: CSARDLGDRGLRETQYF.

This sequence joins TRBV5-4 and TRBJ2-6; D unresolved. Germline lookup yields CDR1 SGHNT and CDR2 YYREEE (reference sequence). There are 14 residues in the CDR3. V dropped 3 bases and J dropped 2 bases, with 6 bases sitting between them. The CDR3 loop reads CASSSDTGANVLTF. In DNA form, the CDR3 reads TGTGCCAGCAGCTCCGACACTGGGGCCAACGTCCTGACTTTC.

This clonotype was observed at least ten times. This CDR3 reads CASSLTGGVTEAFF. The CDR3 DNA is TGTGCCAGCAGCCTAACTGGAGGGGTCACTGAAGCTTTCTTT. The genes are TRBV3-1 and TRBJ1-1; TRBD1 might be the D (5 bases). The CDR3 spans 14 residues. V was shortened by 4 bases and J by 4 bases, with 13 bases between the two germline ends. Germline CDR1 and CDR2: LGHDT and YNNKEL (reference sequence).